The table lists the clone carrying this TCR beta chain with a few counts. Original methodology: Amplifying reference gene primers gave estimates of nucleated cell counts. Data came from immunoSEQ multiplex PCR; TCRdb stores just in-frame clones and leaves some out. That table supplies the V and J calls and clone size; D and trimming were determined from the DNA. The data contain over 400,000 clones, roughly nine tenths of them seen just once; the ten biggest clones take up roughly 8%. From germline, CDR1 is SGDLS and CDR2 YYNGEE. Trimming stripped 3 bases from V and 7 bases from J, with 17 bases between. The CDR3 totals 16 residues. This entry belongs to a study of blood T cell repertoires in COVID-19. The wider study: Donors in the United States, Italy and Spain gave samples during acute or convalescent COVID-19.

Specimen: peripheral blood. The chain uses TRBV9 and TRBJ1-6, with D unclear. This TCR was sampled from a woman between 50 and 59 years old with COVID-19, enrolled during active disease. The CDR3 DNA is TGTGCCAGCAGCGGCCGGGAATGGGGAACCAATTCACCCCTCCACTTT. Its translation is CASSGREWGTNSPLHF.